This TCR beta chain is drawn from a study of PD-1 blockade in classical Hodgkin lymphoma. About the study: Nivolumab 3 mg/kg was given intravenously every 2 weeks.

As for time point: cycle 4 day 1 (C4D1), after 5 to 7 weeks of nivolumab. Relapse was seen in all patients after autologous stem cell transplantation, and brentuximab vedotin exposure was variable. Germline CDR1 reads MDHEN; CDR2 reads SYDVKM. V trimming: 10 bases; J trimming: 5 bases; junction bases outside the gene matches: 6. The CDR3 runs to 13 residues. Study results and limitations: The causes of the repertoire differences, possibly disease activity or prior therapy, remain undefined.

The table came from immunoSEQ multiplex PCR; TCRdb's copy has only in-frame clones and leaves some out. Of about 90,000 clones in the sample, 65% to 85% were seen once. Remarks on this clone: Its antigen is as yet unknown.

This sequence was found in a human donor with classical Hodgkin lymphoma. This sequence joins TRBV28 and TRBJ2-3, with 10 bases aligning to TRBD1. This material consisted of peripheral blood mononuclear cells (PBMCs), taken before the fourth cycle of nivolumab. The CDR3 spells CAIQTGGIDTQYF. The CDR3 DNA is TGTGCCATCCAGACAGGGGGCATAGATACGCAGTATTTT. The variable domain in full, with the rest retrieved from reference TRBV28 and TRBJ2-3, is DVKVTQSSRYLVKRTGEKVFLECVQDMDHENMFWYRQDPGLGLRLIYFSYDVKMKEKGDIPEGYSVSREKKERFSLILESASTNQTSMYLCAIQTGGIDTQYFGPGTRLTVL.